The TCR beta chain described here comes from a study of shared clonotypes between healthy human individuals. On the study more broadly: The plates for each donor numbered three CD4 naive, three CD4 memory, two CD8 naive and one CD8 memory. The study, taken as a whole, reports: Larger estimated richness was generally seen in naive subsets than in memory subsets.

Germline V gene lookup returns CDR1 GTSNPN and CDR2 SVGIG (reference sequence). This CDR3 has 12 residues. V was trimmed by 2 bases and J by 9 bases, leaving 11 bases between them. Clones were sequenced by immunoSEQ multiplex PCR, and TCRdb holds only the in-frame ones, with some missing. In the table there are roughly 2.5 million clones, around nine tenths of which are singletons. For this clone: Antigen unknown.

The origin of this receptor is a man younger than 35 in good health. The sample was naive CD4+ T cells sorted from blood. Subset denoted: CD45RA+ positively selected. The chain has TRBV30 and TRBJ2-1; the D call may be TRBD1 or TRBD2 (5 bases each). The CDR3 spells CAWSPRGGEQFF. The CDR3 DNA reads TGTGCCTGGAGTCCGAGGGGTGGTGAGCAGTTCTTC.